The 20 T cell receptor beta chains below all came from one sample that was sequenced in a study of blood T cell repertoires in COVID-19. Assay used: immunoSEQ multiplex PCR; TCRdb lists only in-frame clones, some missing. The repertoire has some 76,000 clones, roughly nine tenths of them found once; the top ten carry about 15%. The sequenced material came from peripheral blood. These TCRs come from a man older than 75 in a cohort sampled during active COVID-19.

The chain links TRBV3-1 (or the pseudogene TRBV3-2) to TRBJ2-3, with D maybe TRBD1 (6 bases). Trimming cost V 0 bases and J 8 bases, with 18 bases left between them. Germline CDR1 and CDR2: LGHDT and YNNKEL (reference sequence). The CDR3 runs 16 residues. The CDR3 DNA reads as TGTGCCAGCAGCCAAGATCTTCCGCCAGGGGTTGGTACGCAGTATTTT. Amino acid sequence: CASSQDLPPGVGTQYF.

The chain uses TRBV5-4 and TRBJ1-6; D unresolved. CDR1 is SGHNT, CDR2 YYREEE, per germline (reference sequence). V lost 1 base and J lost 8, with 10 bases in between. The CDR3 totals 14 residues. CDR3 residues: CASSLKSTDSPLHF. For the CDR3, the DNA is TGTGCCAGCAGCTTGAAAAGCACGGATTCACCCCTCCACTTT. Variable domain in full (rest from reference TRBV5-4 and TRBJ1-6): ETGVTQSPTHLIKTRGQQVTLRCSSQSGHNTVSWYQQALGQGPQFIFQYYREEENGRGNFPPRFSGLQFPNYSSELNVNALELDDSALYLCASSLKSTDSPLHFGNGTRLTVT.

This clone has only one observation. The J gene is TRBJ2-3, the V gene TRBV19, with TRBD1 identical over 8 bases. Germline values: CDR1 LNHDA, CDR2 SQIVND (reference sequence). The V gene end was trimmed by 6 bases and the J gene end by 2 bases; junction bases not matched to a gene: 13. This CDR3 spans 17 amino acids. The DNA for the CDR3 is TGTGCCAGTAGGGGACAGGCAGGAGGATTTATCACAGATACGCAGTATTTT. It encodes CASRGQAGGFITDTQYF.

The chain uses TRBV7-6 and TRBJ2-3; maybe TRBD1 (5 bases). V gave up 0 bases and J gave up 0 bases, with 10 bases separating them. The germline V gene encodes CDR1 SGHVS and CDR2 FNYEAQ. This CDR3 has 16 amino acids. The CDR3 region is CASSLAPPGSTDTQYF. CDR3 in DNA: TGTGCCAGCAGCTTAGCGCCCCCAGGGAGCACAGATACGCAGTATTTT.

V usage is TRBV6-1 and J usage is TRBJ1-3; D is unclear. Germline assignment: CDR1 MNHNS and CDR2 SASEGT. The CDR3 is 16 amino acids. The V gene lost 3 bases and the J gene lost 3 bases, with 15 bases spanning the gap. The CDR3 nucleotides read TGTGCCAGCAGTGATACTCTCCCCTTGAGTGGAAACACCATATATTTT. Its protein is CASSDTLPLSGNTIYF.

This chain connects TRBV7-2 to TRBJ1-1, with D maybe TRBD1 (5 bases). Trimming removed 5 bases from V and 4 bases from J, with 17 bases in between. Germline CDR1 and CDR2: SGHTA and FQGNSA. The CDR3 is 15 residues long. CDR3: CASSRIRGVGTEAFF. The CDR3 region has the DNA TGTGCCAGCAGCCGCATACGGGGGGTCGGCACTGAAGCTTTCTTT.

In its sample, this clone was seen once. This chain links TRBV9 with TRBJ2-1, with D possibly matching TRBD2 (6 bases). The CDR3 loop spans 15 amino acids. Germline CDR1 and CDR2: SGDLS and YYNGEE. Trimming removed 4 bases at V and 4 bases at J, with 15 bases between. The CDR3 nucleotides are TGTGCCAGCAGCCCCAAAGGACTACCGTACAATGAGCAGTTCTTC. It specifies CASSPKGLPYNEQFF.

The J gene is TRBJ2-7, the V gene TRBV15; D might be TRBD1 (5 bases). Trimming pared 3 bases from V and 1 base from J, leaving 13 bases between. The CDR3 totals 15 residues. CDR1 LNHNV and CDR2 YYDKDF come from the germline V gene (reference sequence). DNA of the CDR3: TGTGCCACCAGCAGTCCGAAAGGGGTTTCCTACGAGCAGTACGTC. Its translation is CATSSPKGVSYEQYV.

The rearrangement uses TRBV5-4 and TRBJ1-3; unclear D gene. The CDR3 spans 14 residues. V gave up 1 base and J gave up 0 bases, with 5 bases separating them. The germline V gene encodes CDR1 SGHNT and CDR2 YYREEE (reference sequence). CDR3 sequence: CASSLFHSGNTIYF. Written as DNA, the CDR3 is TGTGCCAGCAGCTTGTTCCACTCTGGAAACACCATATATTTT.

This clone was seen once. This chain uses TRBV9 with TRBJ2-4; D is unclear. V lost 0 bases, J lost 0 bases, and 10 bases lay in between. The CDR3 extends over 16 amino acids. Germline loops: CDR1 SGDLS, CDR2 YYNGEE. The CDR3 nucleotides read TGTGCCAGCAGCGTAGGGCCTTCTCGAGCCAAAAACATTCAGTACTTC. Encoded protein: CASSVGPSRAKNIQYF.

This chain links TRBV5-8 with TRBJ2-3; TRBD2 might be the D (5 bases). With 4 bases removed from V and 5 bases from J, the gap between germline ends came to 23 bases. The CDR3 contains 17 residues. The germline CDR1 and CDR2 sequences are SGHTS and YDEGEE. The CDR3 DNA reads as TGTGCCAGCAGCCCTGGGTGGGTGACCGGGGAGTTAGATACGCAGTATTTT. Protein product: CASSPGWVTGELDTQYF.

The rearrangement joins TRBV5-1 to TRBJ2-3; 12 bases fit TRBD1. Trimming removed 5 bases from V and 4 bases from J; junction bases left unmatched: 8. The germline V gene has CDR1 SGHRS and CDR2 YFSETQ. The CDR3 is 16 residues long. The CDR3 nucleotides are TGCGCCAGCAGGGTGGGGACAGGGGGCTACGCAGATACGCAGTATTTT. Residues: CASRVGTGGYADTQYF. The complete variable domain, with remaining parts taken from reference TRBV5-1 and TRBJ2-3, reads KAGVTQTPRYLIKTRGQQVTLSCSPISGHRSVSWYQQTPGQGLQFLFEYFSETQRNKGNFPGRFSGRQFSNSRSEMNVSTLELGDSALYLCASRVGTGGYADTQYFGPGTRLTVL.

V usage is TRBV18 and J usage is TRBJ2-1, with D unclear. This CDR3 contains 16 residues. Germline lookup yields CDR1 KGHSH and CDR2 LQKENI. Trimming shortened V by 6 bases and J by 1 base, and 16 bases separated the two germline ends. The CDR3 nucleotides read TGTGCCAGCTCTCCCTTTGTACTAACTTCCTACAATGAGCAGTTCTTC. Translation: CASSPFVLTSYNEQFF.

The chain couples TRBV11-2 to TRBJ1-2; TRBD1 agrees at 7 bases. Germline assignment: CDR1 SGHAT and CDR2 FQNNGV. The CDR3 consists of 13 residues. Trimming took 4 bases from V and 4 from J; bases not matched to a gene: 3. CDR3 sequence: CASSWDRIYGYTF. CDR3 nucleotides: TGTGCCAGCAGCTGGGACAGAATCTATGGCTACACCTTC.

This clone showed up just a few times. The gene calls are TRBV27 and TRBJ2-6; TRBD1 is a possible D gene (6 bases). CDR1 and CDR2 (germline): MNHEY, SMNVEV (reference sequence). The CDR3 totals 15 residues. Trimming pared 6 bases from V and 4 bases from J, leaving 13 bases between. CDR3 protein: CASSRRGAGANVLTF. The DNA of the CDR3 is TGTGCCAGCAGCCGCAGGGGAGCCGGGGCCAACGTCCTGACTTTC.

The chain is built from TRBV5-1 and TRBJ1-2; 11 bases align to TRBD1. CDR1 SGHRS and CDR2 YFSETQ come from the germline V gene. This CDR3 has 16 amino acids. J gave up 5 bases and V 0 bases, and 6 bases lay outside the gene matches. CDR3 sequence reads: CASSLGGQGARYGYTF. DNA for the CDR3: TGCGCCAGCAGCTTGGGAGGACAGGGGGCGCGGTATGGCTACACCTTC.

DNA for the CDR3: TGTGCCAGCAGTACGTACGTACAGGGGAAGCAGTACGTC. Its translation: CASSTYVQGKQYV. V is TRBV6-2 or TRBV6-3 and J is TRBJ2-7; TRBD1 matches at 7 bases. Trimming at V came to 5 bases and at J to 8 bases, leaving 9 bases not matched to a gene. CDR1 MNHEY and CDR2 SVGEGT come from the germline V gene. The CDR3 is made up of 13 amino acids.

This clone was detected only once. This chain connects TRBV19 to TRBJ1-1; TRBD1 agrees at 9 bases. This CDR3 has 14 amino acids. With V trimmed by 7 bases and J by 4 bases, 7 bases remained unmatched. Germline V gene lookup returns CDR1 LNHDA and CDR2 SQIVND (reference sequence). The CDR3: CASKTGQGTTEAFF. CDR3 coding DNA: TGTGCCAGTAAGACAGGACAGGGGACCACTGAAGCTTTCTTT.

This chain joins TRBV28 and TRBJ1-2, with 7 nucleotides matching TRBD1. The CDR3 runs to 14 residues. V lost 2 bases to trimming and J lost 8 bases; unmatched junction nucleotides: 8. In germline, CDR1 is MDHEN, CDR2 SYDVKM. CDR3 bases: TGTGCCAGCAGTTTAGATAGGGACAGTCTGGGCTACACCTTC. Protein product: CASSLDRDSLGYTF.

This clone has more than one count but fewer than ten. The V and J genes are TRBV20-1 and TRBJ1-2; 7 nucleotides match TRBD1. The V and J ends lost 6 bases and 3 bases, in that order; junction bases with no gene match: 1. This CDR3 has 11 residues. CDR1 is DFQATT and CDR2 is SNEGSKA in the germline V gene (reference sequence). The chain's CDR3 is CSAQGDYGYTF. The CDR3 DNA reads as TGCAGTGCCCAGGGGGACTATGGCTACACCTTC.